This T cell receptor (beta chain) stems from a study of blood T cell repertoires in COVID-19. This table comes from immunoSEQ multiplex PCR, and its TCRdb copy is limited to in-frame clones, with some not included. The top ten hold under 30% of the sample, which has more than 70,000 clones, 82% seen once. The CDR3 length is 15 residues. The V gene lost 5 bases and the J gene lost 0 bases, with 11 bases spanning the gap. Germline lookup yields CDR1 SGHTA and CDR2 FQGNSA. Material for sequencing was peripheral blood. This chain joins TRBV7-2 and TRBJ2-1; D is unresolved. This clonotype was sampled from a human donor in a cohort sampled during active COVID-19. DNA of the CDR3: TGTGCCAGCAGCGAGTGGTCTGGCTCCTACAATGAGCAGTTCTTC. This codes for CASSEWSGSYNEQFF.